This entry lists 30 T cell receptor beta chains sequenced from one sample in a study of CD8+CD57+ T cells in acquired aplastic anemia. Profiles of TCR beta VDJ and CDR3 were generated from a genomic DNA template. TCRdb used MiXCR to reprocess the reads, holding one entry per CDR3 protein. The repertoire has about 110,000 distinct CDR3 sequences, roughly 50% of them found once; the top ten carry roughly 34%. Sequenced material: sorted CD4+, CD8+, or CD8+CD57+ T cells (not recorded which) from PBMCs. All receptors derive from a human donor in good health, serving as a control.

This rearrangement joins TRBV9 to TRBJ2-1, with TRBD2 as a possible D gene (6 bases). This CDR3 comprises 15 residues. The V gene's germline CDR1 is SGDLS and CDR2 YYNGEE. The V gene lost 2 bases and the J gene lost 2 bases, with 11 bases spanning the gap. Here the CDR3 reads CASSVRDSTYNEQFF. The CDR3 DNA is TGTGCCAGCAGCGTCCGGGACTCCACCTACAATGAGCAGTTCTTC.

This clonotype has at least ten counts. As DNA, the CDR3 is TGCGCCAGCAGCCAAGATAAGGGTTTCGCTGAAGCTTTCTTT. Its protein product is CASSQDKGFAEAFF. V gene TRBV4-3 combines with J gene TRBJ1-1; D gene unclear. Germline V gene lookup returns CDR1 LGHNA and CDR2 YSLEER. Trimming took 0 bases from V and 6 from J, leaving 11 bases between them. The CDR3 covers 14 residues.

The J gene is TRBJ2-7, the V gene TRBV2, with 14 bases fitting TRBD2. This CDR3 has 14 amino acids. J was trimmed by 6 bases and V by 5 bases; bases with no gene match: 3. Germline CDR1 and CDR2: SNHLY and FYNNEI. The DNA for the CDR3 is TGTGCCAGCAGTCCGACTAGCGGGGGGGCCGAGCAGTACTTC. Amino acid sequence: CASSPTSGGAEQYF.

V usage is TRBV10-3 and J usage is TRBJ1-2; the D is unclear. Trimming left V 10 bases short and J 8 bases short, with 14 bases between. Germline V gives CDR1 ENHRY, CDR2 SYGVKD. The CDR3 is 11 amino acids. CDR3 sequence reads: CATERPGGYTF. CDR3 nucleotide sequence: TGTGCCACAGAACGGCCCGGGGGCTACACCTTC.

Sample share makes this clonotype medium-sized. The chain joins TRBV10-3 to TRBJ2-5; 7 bases line up with TRBD2. Trimming took 10 bases from V and 2 from J; bases not matched to a gene: 4. Per germline, CDR1 ENHRY and CDR2 SYGVKD. The CDR3 is 12 residues long. The CDR3 sequence is CATMGLQETQYF. The CDR3 DNA reads TGTGCCACGATGGGACTACAAGAGACCCAGTACTTC.

Many counts were recorded for this clonotype. J is TRBJ2-3 and V is TRBV19, with no clear D. V was trimmed by 8 bases and J by 1 base, leaving 4 bases between them. The CDR3 length is 11 residues. From germline, CDR1 is LNHDA and CDR2 SQIVND (reference sequence). CDR3 sequence (DNA): TGTGCCAGTGCGGGCACAGATACGCAGTATTTT. It codes for CASAGTDTQYF.

CDR3: CATSDARTATTGELFF. In DNA, the CDR3 is TGTGCCACCAGTGATGCCCGGACTGCGACCACCGGGGAGCTGTTTTTT. The genes are TRBV24-1 and TRBJ2-2, with a possible D match to TRBD2 (5 bases). The CDR3 is made up of 16 amino acids. V lost 3 bases, J lost 4 bases, and 14 bases lay in between. Germline V gives CDR1 KGHDR, CDR2 SFDVKD.

This chain connects TRBV9 to TRBJ2-7; TRBD1 matches 12 bases. V lost 4 bases to trimming and J lost 4 bases; unmatched junction nucleotides: 6. Looked up from germline, CDR1 is SGDLS and CDR2 is YYNGEE. This CDR3 spans 15 amino acids. The CDR3 is CASSTPGQGAYEQYF. CDR3 DNA: TGTGCCAGCAGCACCCCGGGACAGGGGGCGTACGAGCAGTACTTC.

The chain joins TRBV5-5 to TRBJ2-2; a weak D match, TRBD2 (6 bases). The V gene's germline CDR1 is SGHKS and CDR2 YYEKEE (reference sequence). This CDR3 contains 15 residues. Trimming took off 2 bases at V and 4 bases at J, with 12 bases between the two ends. CDR3 sequence: CASSFAGRTTGELFF. In nucleotides, the CDR3 is TGTGCCAGCAGCTTCGCGGGGAGGACCACCGGGGAGCTGTTTTTT.

V gene TRBV24-1 combines with J gene TRBJ2-1; D unresolved. There are 10 residues in the CDR3. CDR1 is KGHDR, CDR2 SFDVKD, per germline. Trimming removed 11 bases at V and 7 bases at J, with 8 bases between. The CDR3 loop reads CASSFNEQFF. CDR3 in DNA: TGTGCCAGCAGCTTTAATGAGCAGTTCTTC.

In its sample, this clonotype was seen many times. The chain links TRBV6-2 or TRBV6-3 to TRBJ1-1; D ambiguous. CDR3 size: 14 residues. Germline loops: CDR1 MNHEY, CDR2 SVGEGT. V lost 6 bases to trimming and J lost 0 bases, with 11 bases between them. CDR3 bases: TGTGCCAGCAGCTCAGCAACCATGAACACTGAAGCTTTCTTT. Its protein is CASSSATMNTEAFF.

The chain uses TRBV2 and TRBJ2-5; the D is unclear. The ends were cut back, 2 bases at V and 3 bases at J, with 7 bases in the middle. Germline V CDR1 and CDR2: SNHLY, FYNNEI. There are 13 residues in the CDR3. CDR3 region: CASSETTEETQYF. The DNA for the CDR3 is TGTGCCAGCAGTGAAACCACAGAAGAGACCCAGTACTTC.

The table lists this clonotype with a few counts. The CDR3 protein is CSARIHRAPSYEQYF. The CDR3 coding sequence is TGCAGTGCTAGGATACACAGGGCCCCCTCCTACGAGCAGTACTTC. This chain links TRBV20-1 with TRBJ2-7, with D maybe TRBD1 (6 bases). Germline V CDR1 and CDR2: DFQATT, SNEGSKA (reference sequence). V was cut by 3 bases and J by 0 bases, with 15 bases left in between. The CDR3 runs 15 residues.

This clonotype was observed a handful of times. The rearrangement uses TRBV20-1 and TRBJ1-1; TRBD1 might be the D (5 bases). Germline V gives CDR1 DFQATT, CDR2 SNEGSKA (reference sequence). There are 13 residues in the CDR3. Trimming left V 7 bases short and J 5 bases short, with 17 bases between. CDR3 amino acids: CSGRGSLVTEAFF. In DNA, the CDR3 is TGCAGTGGTAGGGGCTCCCTGGTAACTGAAGCTTTCTTT.

The genes are TRBV25-1 and TRBJ2-2; 7 positions match TRBD2. Germline V gene lookup returns CDR1 MGHDK and CDR2 SYGVNS. This CDR3 has 15 residues. The V gene end was trimmed by 5 bases and the J gene end by 3 bases; junction bases not matched to a gene: 6. The CDR3 nucleotides read TGTGCCAGCAGTCCACGGGAGGCGTACACCGGGGAGCTGTTTTTT. Translated: CASSPREAYTGELFF.

This clonotype was counted at least ten times. The V gene is TRBV6-5, the J gene TRBJ1-2, with D uncertain. With 3 bases removed from V and 7 bases from J, the gap between germline ends came to 6 bases. Per germline, CDR1 MNHEY and CDR2 SVGAGI. This CDR3 comprises 11 residues. CDR3 residues: CASSYPGGYTF. CDR3 DNA sequence: TGTGCCAGCAGTTATCCGGGTGGCTACACCTTC.

This CDR3 is CASSESSTYEQYF. The CDR3 DNA follows: TGCGCCAGCAGTGAGTCTTCCACCTACGAGCAGTACTTC. V is TRBV10-1 and J is TRBJ2-7; no reliable D call. Germline loops: CDR1 WNHNN, CDR2 SYGVQD (reference sequence). Trimming took off 0 bases at V and 2 bases at J, with 5 bases between the two ends. This CDR3 is 13 amino acids long.

The chain joins TRBV11-2 to TRBJ2-1, with 9 bases matching TRBD2. The germline V gene encodes CDR1 SGHAT and CDR2 FQNNGV. This CDR3 is built from 14 residues. J lost 5 bases, V lost 7 bases, and 6 bases had no gene match. DNA for the CDR3: TGTGCCAGCACCCGGGGACTAGCCCACAATGAGCAGTTCTTC. This encodes CASTRGLAHNEQFF.

This sequence joins TRBV10-2 and TRBJ2-7; tentatively, D is TRBD1 (6 bases). CDR1 WSHSY and CDR2 SAAADI come from the germline V gene. The CDR3 spans 14 residues. Trimming pared 6 bases from V and 0 bases from J, leaving 12 bases between. CDR3 DNA sequence: TGCGCCAGCAGCTTGTGGGACAACTCCTACGAGCAGTACTTC. Amino acid sequence: CASSLWDNSYEQYF.

At least ten counts were recorded for this clonotype. The CDR3 loop reads CASSVSGSEQFF. CDR3 nucleotide sequence: TGTGCCAGCAGCGTTAGTGGGAGTGAGCAGTTCTTC. This chain connects TRBV9 to TRBJ2-1; D might be TRBD2 (5 bases). The CDR3 runs 12 residues. Between the trimmed V and J ends, which lost 2 bases and 9 bases, there was a span of 9 bases. CDR1 is SGDLS, CDR2 YYNGEE, per germline.

About this clonotype: An end of the junction does not agree with germline; a read error may underlie this. The chain carries TRBV25-1 and TRBJ1-6, with a possible D match to TRBD1 (6 bases). The CDR3 totals 15 residues. Germline lookup yields CDR1 MGHDK and CDR2 SYGVNS. The chain's CDR3 is CASSPATRGTSPLHF. Written as DNA, the CDR3 is TGTGCCAGCAGTCCGGCAACCAGGGGTACTTCACCCCTCCACTTC.

Comment on this clonotype: The CDR3 does not close with the conserved phenylalanine or tryptophan, likely indicating a read error. This chain uses TRBV11-2 with TRBJ2-3; 11 bases line up with TRBD1. The V segment lost 6 bases and the J segment 6 bases; nucleotides outside the gene matches: 5. The CDR3 is 14 amino acids. The germline V gene has CDR1 SGHAT and CDR2 FQNNGV. CDR3 nucleotide sequence: TGTGCCAGCAGTTTGGGACAGGGGGGTGATACGCAGTATTTG. Amino acid sequence: CASSLGQGGDTQYL.

The rearrangement links TRBV6-2 or TRBV6-3 to TRBJ1-1; no reliable D call. CDR1 is MNHEY, CDR2 SVGEGT, per germline. CDR3 length: 14 amino acids. Trimming took 1 base from V and 6 from J, leaving 12 bases between them. As DNA, the CDR3 is TGTGCCAGCAGTTACTTCGAGGGAAGCGCTGAAGCTTTCTTT. Encoded protein: CASSYFEGSAEAFF.

This clonotype was found many times. The CDR3 DNA is TGTGCCAGCAGCTCTAAGACAGGGTTAGGGGCTGAAGCTTTCTTT. It translates to CASSSKTGLGAEAFF. The J gene is TRBJ1-1, the V gene TRBV13, with 7 nucleotides matching TRBD1. The CDR3 is 15 residues long. Germline CDR1 reads PRHDT; CDR2 reads FYEKMQ (reference sequence). V lost 4 bases and J lost 6; bases outside the gene matches: 11.

As for this clonotype: One end of the junction is discordant with germline, which a read error may explain. The chain combines TRBV7-9 with TRBJ1-2; D unresolved. The CDR3 runs 14 residues. Germline values: CDR1 SEHNR, CDR2 FQNEAQ (reference sequence). The CDR3 sequence: CVSSISGDGPGYTF. The CDR3 DNA is TGTGTCAGCAGCATATCAGGAGACGGCCCTGGCTACACCTTC.

As to this clonotype: Sequence at one end of the junction differs from germline and may be a read error. For the CDR3, the DNA is TGTGCCAGCAGCCTGACTGGCGGGGGGCTGTTTTTT. Translating gives CASSLTGGGLFF. This sequence joins TRBV7-9 and TRBJ2-2, with 7 bases aligning to TRBD2. The CDR3 contains 12 residues. Germline-derived CDR1 and CDR2 are SEHNR and FQNEAQ (reference sequence).

V is TRBV7-9 and J is TRBJ2-7; tentatively, D is TRBD1 (6 bases). V was clipped by 1 base and J by 2 bases, with 9 bases between them. The germline V gene has CDR1 SEHNR and CDR2 FQNEAQ (reference sequence). This CDR3 contains 14 residues. CDR3 coding DNA: TGTGCCAGCAGCTTAGAAACAGGGCCCTACGAGCAGTACTTC. Translated, it gives CASSLETGPYEQYF. The whole variable domain, remainder taken from reference TRBV7-9 and TRBJ2-7, is DTGVSQNPRHKITKRGQNVTFRCDPISEHNRLYWYRQTLGQGPEFLTYFQNEAQLEKSRLLSDRFSAERPKGSFSTLEIQRTEQGDSAMYLCASSLETGPYEQYFGPGTRLTVT.

This clonotype came up many times. The chain couples TRBV4-3 to TRBJ2-3, with D possibly being TRBD1 (6 bases). The CDR3 sequence is 16 residues long. Trimming took off 0 bases at V and 4 bases at J, with 14 bases between the two ends. The germline V gene encodes CDR1 LGHNA and CDR2 YSLEER. This CDR3 reads CASSQDRDTIADTQYF. For the CDR3, the DNA is TGCGCCAGCAGCCAAGACCGGGACACCATCGCAGATACGCAGTATTTT.

About this clonotype itself: One end of the junction varies from germline; a read error may be responsible. The J gene is TRBJ2-1, the V gene TRBV24-1, with D uncertain. This CDR3 is 13 amino acids long. Germline V gene sequence: CDR1 KGHDR, CDR2 SFDVKD. CDR3 coding DNA: TGTGCCAGCAGTTTATCCCAATACAATGAGCAGTTCTTC. This codes for CASSLSQYNEQFF.

This clonotype was picked up a small number of times. V usage is TRBV30 and J usage is TRBJ1-5, with 10 bases lining up with TRBD1. Germline V lookup: CDR1 GTSNPN, CDR2 SVGIG (reference sequence). CDR3 length: 15 amino acids. V shed 5 bases and J 0 bases; nucleotides not matched to a gene: 4. The CDR3 loop is CAWGDRGYSNQPQHF. DNA of the CDR3: TGTGCCTGGGGGGACAGGGGCTATAGCAATCAGCCCCAGCATTTT.